These 28 T cell receptor beta chains came from one sample sequenced in a study of PD-L1 blockade in urothelial cancer. Indicated time point: peripheral blood 6 weeks after treatment start. Clones were read by immunoSEQ multiplex PCR, and TCRdb kept only the in-frame ones, dropping some. The sample lists fewer than 90,000 clones; around 90% were seen once. The specimen comprised PBMCs, sampled around atezolizumab (anti-PD-L1) treatment. These receptors originate from a woman of 80 years or more with urothelial cancer.

The chain recombines TRBV19 with TRBJ1-5; D is undetermined. Germline loops: CDR1 LNHDA, CDR2 SQIVND (reference sequence). This CDR3 has 16 amino acids. Trimming stripped 3 bases from V and 0 bases from J, with 12 bases between. CDR3 sequence (DNA): TGTGCCAGTAGTATTTTTCCCCTCTATAGCAATCAGCCCCAGCATTTT. The encoded protein is CASSIFPLYSNQPQHF.

This clone has just one count. V usage is TRBV4-2 and J usage is TRBJ2-3; TRBD2 aligns across 13 bases. Trimming removed 1 base from V and 0 bases from J; junction bases left unmatched: 4. The CDR3 is 18 residues long. Germline CDR1 is LGHNA and CDR2 is YNFKEQ. Here the CDR3 DNA reads TGTGCCAGCAGCCAAGGGACTAGCGGGAGTTCGAGCACAGATACGCAGTATTTT. Protein product: CASSQGTSGSSSTDTQYF.

The V call is TRBV2, the J call TRBJ1-6; TRBD1 matches 10 bases. The V gene end was trimmed by 6 bases and the J gene end by 6 bases; junction bases not matched to a gene: 5. The CDR3 extends over 15 amino acids. CDR1 is SNHLY and CDR2 is FYNNEI in the germline V gene. DNA for the CDR3: TGTGCCAGCAGGGACAGGGGGGCTTCTAATTCACCCCTCCACTTT. Amino acid sequence: CASRDRGASNSPLHF.

The chain is built from TRBV5-4 and TRBJ2-7, with TRBD2 matching 8 bases. The CDR3 extends over 15 amino acids. Germline V gene sequence: CDR1 SGHNT, CDR2 YYREEE (reference sequence). Trimming cost V 2 bases and J 0 bases; bases outside gene matches: 4. The CDR3 DNA is TGTGCCAGCAGCTTACAGCGGGGGAGCTCCTACGAGCAGTACTTC. The encoded protein is CASSLQRGSSYEQYF.

The chain recombines TRBV28 with TRBJ2-1; 11 bases line up with TRBD1. This CDR3 contains 16 residues. Trimming took 4 bases from V and 3 from J; bases not matched to a gene: 5. In germline, CDR1 is MDHEN, CDR2 SYDVKM. The CDR3 DNA sequence: TGTGCCAGCAGTTCTCTAGGGACAGGGGGCTACAATGAGCAGTTCTTC. Amino acid sequence: CASSSLGTGGYNEQFF.

The chain has TRBV27 and TRBJ2-7, with 9 bases identical to TRBD1. Germline CDR1 reads MNHEY; CDR2 reads SMNVEV (reference sequence). Trimming took 5 bases from V and 7 from J; bases not matched to a gene: 6. CDR3 length: 13 residues. CDR3 nucleotide sequence: TGTGCCAGCAGTCGGACAGGGGCTAAAGAGCAGTACTTC. Encoded protein: CASSRTGAKEQYF.

The J gene is TRBJ2-7, the V gene TRBV28; the match to TRBD2 covers 7 bases. V lost 4 bases, J lost 12 bases, and 9 bases stayed unmatched. The germline gives CDR1 MDHEN, CDR2 SYDVKM. This CDR3 region has 12 residues. The CDR3 region has the DNA TGTGCCAGCAGTTCACGGACTAGTCATCCGTACTTC. Translated: CASSSRTSHPYF.

J is TRBJ2-3 and V is TRBV13, with 9 nucleotides matching TRBD2. CDR3 size: 16 residues. Unmatched junction bases numbered 10, after V lost 5 bases and J lost 4 bases. CDR1 is PRHDT, CDR2 FYEKMQ, per germline (reference sequence). The CDR3 nucleotides read TGTGCCAGCAGCATACGGGGACTAGCTTGGGCAGATACGCAGTATTTT. It specifies CASSIRGLAWADTQYF. Full variable domain (rest looked up from reference TRBV13 and TRBJ2-3): AAGVIQSPRHLIKEKRETATLKCYPIPRHDTVYWYQQGPGQDPQFLISFYEKMQSDKGSIPDRFSAQQFSDYHSELNMSSLELGDSALYFCASSIRGLAWADTQYFGPGTRLTVL.

This rearrangement joins TRBV6-5 to TRBJ1-1; the D is unclear. V dropped 0 bases and J dropped 1 base, with 6 bases sitting between them. CDR3 length equals 14 residues. CDR1 and CDR2 (germline): MNHEY, SVGAGI. The CDR3, as DNA: TGTGCCAGCAGTTACTCGATTAGGAACACTGAAGCTTTCTTT. Amino acids: CASSYSIRNTEAFF.

The chain employs TRBV29-1 and TRBJ2-1; 8 positions match TRBD2. V lost 6 bases, J lost 6 bases, and 7 bases stayed unmatched. Looked up from germline, CDR1 is SQVTM and CDR2 is ANQGSEA. The CDR3 runs 13 residues. CDR3 sequence reads: CSVSGGVGNEQFF. CDR3 coding DNA: TGCAGCGTGTCCGGGGGGGTCGGCAATGAGCAGTTCTTC.

The chain couples TRBV7-9 to TRBJ1-1, with unresolved D. The V gene lost 1 base and the J gene lost 3 bases, with 12 bases spanning the gap. Germline CDR1 and CDR2: SEHNR and FQNEAQ (reference sequence). The CDR3 runs to 15 residues. The CDR3 nucleotides are TGTGCCAGCAGCTTAGATGGGAGGGAGGACACTGAAGCTTTCTTT. Translated: CASSLDGREDTEAFF.

The CDR3, as DNA: TGTGCCAGCAGCTTAGGGACAGGGTACCACGAGCAGTACTTC. This gives the protein CASSLGTGYHEQYF. The rearrangement links TRBV5-8 to TRBJ2-7, with TRBD1 identical over 9 bases. CDR3 length equals 14 residues. With 2 bases clipped from V and 5 bases from J, the junction kept 5 bases outside the gene matches. In germline, CDR1 is SGHTS, CDR2 YDEGEE.

The V and J genes are TRBV7-3 and TRBJ2-1, with TRBD2 identical over 7 bases. V shed 3 bases and J 4 bases; nucleotides not matched to a gene: 6. The CDR3 is 15 residues long. Germline CDR1 is SGHTA and CDR2 is FQGTGA. The CDR3 loop is CASSFGLGSYNEQFF. CDR3 coding DNA: TGTGCCAGCAGCTTCGGACTAGGGAGTTACAATGAGCAGTTCTTC.

V and J are TRBV18 and TRBJ1-2, with unresolved D. The CDR3 sequence is 14 residues long. From germline, CDR1 is KGHSH and CDR2 LQKENI. V was pared by 4 bases and J by 0 bases, with 9 bases between. The CDR3 sequence is CASSRERTNYGYTF. The DNA for the CDR3 is TGTGCCAGCTCACGGGAGAGAACTAACTATGGCTACACCTTC.

The chain is built from TRBV11-2 and TRBJ2-1, with TRBD2 matching over 14 bases. V was clipped by 1 base and J by 4 bases; unmatched bases: 6. The CDR3 spans 18 residues. Germline V gives CDR1 SGHAT, CDR2 FQNNGV. Here the CDR3 reads CASSLGLAGGREYNEQFF. CDR3 coding DNA: TGTGCCAGCAGCTTAGGACTAGCGGGAGGGCGGGAATACAATGAGCAGTTCTTC. Complete variable domain (other parts from reference TRBV11-2 and TRBJ2-1): EAGVAQSPRYKIIEKRQSVAFWCNPISGHATLYWYQQILGQGPKLLIQFQNNGVVDDSQLPKDRFSAERLKGVDSTLKIQPAKLEDSAVYLCASSLGLAGGREYNEQFFGPGTRLTVL.

The chain is built from TRBV5-1 and TRBJ1-6, with TRBD1 as a possible D gene (5 bases). CDR3 size: 19 residues. Germline V gene lookup returns CDR1 SGHRS and CDR2 YFSETQ. Trimming removed 4 bases from V and 6 bases from J, with 26 bases in between. The CDR3 region has the DNA TGCGCCAGCAGCCACATCGTGGGGGGTTCCCAGACTGCTAATTCACCCCTCCACTTT. It encodes CASSHIVGGSQTANSPLHF.

This clone was detected once. This chain joins TRBV2 and TRBJ2-5; a possible D gene is TRBD2 (5 bases). From germline, CDR1 is SNHLY and CDR2 FYNNEI. The CDR3 loop spans 14 amino acids. The V and J ends lost 1 base and 2 bases respectively, with 8 bases between them. CDR3 DNA: TGTGCCAGCAGTGAAGTAGCGAAACAAGAGACCCAGTACTTC. Encoded protein: CASSEVAKQETQYF.

The genes are TRBV5-1 and TRBJ2-2; the D is unclear. From germline, CDR1 is SGHRS and CDR2 YFSETQ. V was cut by 0 bases and J by 2 bases, with 8 bases left in between. This CDR3 has 15 residues. The chain's CDR3 is CASSLETRNTGELFF. The DNA of the CDR3 is TGCGCCAGCAGCTTGGAGACACGAAACACCGGGGAGCTGTTTTTT.

The CDR3 loop reads CASSISGGRRNEQFF. The CDR3 region has the DNA TGTGCCAGTAGTATCTCCGGCGGGAGACGCAATGAGCAGTTCTTC. The chain combines TRBV19 with TRBJ2-1; 7 bases fit TRBD2. Germline loops: CDR1 LNHDA, CDR2 SQIVND (reference sequence). The junction had 8 bases not matched to a gene; V was cut back by 3 bases and J by 6 bases. CDR3 length equals 15 residues.

The J gene is TRBJ1-2, the V gene TRBV20-1, with a possible D match to TRBD1 (5 bases). Per germline, CDR1 DFQATT and CDR2 SNEGSKA (reference sequence). The CDR3 is made up of 11 amino acids. Trimming removed 0 bases at V and 8 bases at J, with 7 bases between. CDR3 loop: CSARDRGGYTF. CDR3 bases: TGCAGTGCTAGAGATAGGGGAGGCTACACCTTC.

V and J are TRBV18 and TRBJ2-5; possibly TRBD2 for D (6 bases). The CDR3 has 14 residues. Trimming shortened V by 3 bases and J by 1 base, and 9 bases separated the two germline ends. Looked up from germline, CDR1 is KGHSH and CDR2 is LQKENI. Here the CDR3 DNA reads TGTGCCAGCTCACCTTTAGCGGTCCAAGAGACCCAGTACTTC. Its translation is CASSPLAVQETQYF.

The chain is built from TRBV5-6 and TRBJ2-3; tentative D call: TRBD1 (5 bases). CDR3 size: 16 residues. Looked up from germline, CDR1 is SGHDT and CDR2 is YYEEEE. Trimming took 3 bases from V and 0 from J, leaving 14 bases between them. The CDR3, as DNA: TGTGCCAGCAGCTCTACATGGACAAGAAGCACAGATACGCAGTATTTT. Its translation is CASSSTWTRSTDTQYF.

The chain links TRBV5-1 to TRBJ2-7, with D maybe TRBD2 (5 bases). Looked up from germline, CDR1 is SGHRS and CDR2 is YFSETQ. CDR3 length: 13 residues. The V end was cut by 3 bases, the J end by 7 bases, with 14 bases between. The DNA for the CDR3 is TGCGCCAGCAGCTCGGAGGTCGCTGGGGAGCAGTACTTC. This translates into CASSSEVAGEQYF.

The CDR3 DNA sequence: TGCGCCAGCAGCCCCGACAGACTCAATAATGAAAAACTGTTTTTT. Its protein is CASSPDRLNNEKLFF. This chain connects TRBV5-1 to TRBJ1-4, with D tentatively TRBD1 (5 bases). Germline V lookup: CDR1 SGHRS, CDR2 YFSETQ. V dropped 4 bases and J dropped 4 bases, with 14 bases sitting between them. CDR3 length equals 15 residues. Full variable domain (rest looked up from reference TRBV5-1 and TRBJ1-4): KAGVTQTPRYLIKTRGQQVTLSCSPISGHRSVSWYQQTPGQGLQFLFEYFSETQRNKGNFPGRFSGRQFSNSRSEMNVSTLELGDSALYLCASSPDRLNNEKLFFGSGTQLSVL.

The V gene is TRBV5-1, the J gene TRBJ2-3; possibly TRBD1 for D (6 bases). V lost 0 bases to trimming and J lost 0 bases, with 11 bases between them. Germline assignment: CDR1 SGHRS and CDR2 YFSETQ. The CDR3 covers 16 residues. In DNA, the CDR3 is TGCGCCAGCAGCTTGGGGGGGCTTTCGAGCACAGATACGCAGTATTTT. Translation: CASSLGGLSSTDTQYF.

The genes are TRBV7-3 and TRBJ1-2, with D perhaps matching TRBD1 (6 bases). Germline CDR1 and CDR2: SGHTA and FQGTGA. There are 15 residues in the CDR3. V lost 0 bases, J lost 0 bases, and 8 bases lay in between. DNA for the CDR3: TGTGCCAGCAGCTTAACAGGGGGAGCTAACTATGGCTACACCTTC. Protein sequence: CASSLTGGANYGYTF.

The gene calls are TRBV6-1 and TRBJ2-7, with a weak D call TRBD1 (5 bases). CDR3 length equals 12 residues. Germline V gene sequence: CDR1 MNHNS, CDR2 SASEGT. V lost 6 bases to trimming and J lost 4 bases, with 10 bases between them. The CDR3 coding sequence is TGTGCCAGCAGCCGGACACTTTACGAGCAGTACTTC. Translating it yields CASSRTLYEQYF.

The chain carries TRBV5-1 and TRBJ1-1, with D tentatively TRBD1 (5 bases). Germline lookup yields CDR1 SGHRS and CDR2 YFSETQ. Trimming cost V 5 bases and J 9 bases, with 11 bases left between them. The CDR3 has 11 amino acids. DNA of the CDR3: TGCGCCAGCAGATCGACAGAGAAAGCTTTCTTT. It encodes CASRSTEKAFF.